The clone carrying this T cell receptor (beta chain) was seen a single time. Its antigen is undetermined. This entry is derived from a study of T cell repertoires in cytomegalovirus infection. For the study at large: CMV infection together with matching HLA type was indicated by public TCR beta signatures.

TCRdb re-derived calls from the reads in MiXCR, one entry per CDR3 protein. The data show approximately 1,000,000 distinct CDR3 sequences, 30% to 40% seen once. The material was cultured CD8+ T cells from PBMCs, obtained from culture after CMV antigen stimulation. The sequence was obtained from a human donor in good health (CMV status not recorded). Some clones in this sample may be carry-over from other donors' samples.

The CDR3, as DNA: TGTGCCACGGGCAGGGTCGAGCAGTACTTC. Translating it yields CATGRVEQYF. V is TRBV6-1 and J is TRBJ2-7; D is possibly TRBD1 (5 bases). The CDR3 runs to 10 residues. Looked up from germline, CDR1 is MNHNS and CDR2 is SASEGT. The V end lost 10 bases, the J end lost 6 bases, and 10 bases lay between the germline ends.